A single sample is the source of the 7 T cell receptor beta chains below, sequenced in a study of T cell responses to AZD1222 COVID-19 vaccine. The table came from immunoSEQ multiplex PCR; TCRdb's copy has only in-frame clones and leaves some out. The sample has about 160,000 clones; around nine tenths are singletons. The material was peripheral blood, obtained 28 days after the second AZD1222 dose. These receptors were obtained from an adult who received the AZD1222 COVID-19 vaccine.

V is TRBV6-5 and J is TRBJ1-6; D is perhaps TRBD1 (5 bases). The CDR3 runs 14 residues. Per germline, CDR1 MNHEY and CDR2 SVGAGI. V was shortened by 6 bases and J by 8 bases, with 14 bases between the two germline ends. CDR3 DNA: TGTGCCAGCAGGCCCGGGGCCGAGGATTCACCCCTCCACTTT. It specifies CASRPGAEDSPLHF.

This chain connects TRBV5-4 to TRBJ2-7; D ambiguous. The CDR3 loop spans 13 amino acids. The ends were cut back, 2 bases at V and 3 bases at J, with 9 bases in the middle. Germline loops: CDR1 SGHNT, CDR2 YYREEE (reference sequence). In DNA form, the CDR3 reads TGTGCCAGCAGCTTACGGCCTGTCTACGAGCAGTACTTC. This codes for CASSLRPVYEQYF.

J is TRBJ2-3 and V is TRBV28; D is unclear. V was pared by 6 bases and J by 2 bases, with 12 bases between. CDR3 length: 14 residues. CDR1 and CDR2 from the germline V gene are MDHEN and SYDVKM. The CDR3 sequence is CASRTVPYTDTQYF. Here the CDR3 DNA reads TGTGCCAGCAGGACGGTCCCTTACACAGATACGCAGTATTTT.

In its sample, this clone was seen once. The DNA of the CDR3 is TGTGCCAGCAGCTTGGAAGGGGTCGGCCAGCCCCAGCATTTT. This translates into CASSLEGVGQPQHF. This rearrangement joins TRBV11-2 to TRBJ1-5, with D perhaps TRBD1 (5 bases). Germline-derived CDR1 and CDR2 are SGHAT and FQNNGV. CDR3 length: 14 residues. V was shortened by 3 bases and J by 7 bases, with 13 bases between the two germline ends.

The chain combines TRBV4-2 with TRBJ1-1; D may be TRBD1 (5 bases). The CDR3 loop spans 14 amino acids. CDR1 and CDR2 (germline): LGHNA, YNFKEQ. Trimming removed 1 base at V and 5 bases at J, with 11 bases between. CDR3 nucleotide sequence: TGTGCCAGCAGCCAAGGTGTAGGGGAGACTGAAGCTTTCTTT. It is translated as CASSQGVGETEAFF.

The chain recombines TRBV7-3 with TRBJ2-2, with unresolved D. Trimming removed 3 bases at V and 3 bases at J, with 5 bases between. Germline lookup yields CDR1 SGHTA and CDR2 FQGTGA. CDR3 length: 13 residues. The CDR3 sequence: CASSFSDTGELFF. DNA for the CDR3: TGTGCCAGCAGCTTTTCCGACACCGGGGAGCTGTTTTTT. The whole variable domain, filled in from reference TRBV7-3 and TRBJ2-2, reads GAGVSQTPSNKVTEKGKYVELRCDPISGHTALYWYRQSLGQGPEFLIYFQGTGAADDSGLPNDRFFAVRPEGSVSTLKIQRTERGDSAVYLCASSFSDTGELFFGEGSRLTVL.

This chain connects TRBV6-5 to TRBJ2-7, with 10 bases fitting TRBD1. V lost 8 bases to trimming and J lost 4 bases; unmatched junction nucleotides: 8. Germline lookup yields CDR1 MNHEY and CDR2 SVGAGI. CDR3 size: 14 residues. The CDR3 nucleotides are TGTGCCAGCCGACCGACAGGGGGCCCATACGAGCAGTACTTC. Translation gives CASRPTGGPYEQYF.